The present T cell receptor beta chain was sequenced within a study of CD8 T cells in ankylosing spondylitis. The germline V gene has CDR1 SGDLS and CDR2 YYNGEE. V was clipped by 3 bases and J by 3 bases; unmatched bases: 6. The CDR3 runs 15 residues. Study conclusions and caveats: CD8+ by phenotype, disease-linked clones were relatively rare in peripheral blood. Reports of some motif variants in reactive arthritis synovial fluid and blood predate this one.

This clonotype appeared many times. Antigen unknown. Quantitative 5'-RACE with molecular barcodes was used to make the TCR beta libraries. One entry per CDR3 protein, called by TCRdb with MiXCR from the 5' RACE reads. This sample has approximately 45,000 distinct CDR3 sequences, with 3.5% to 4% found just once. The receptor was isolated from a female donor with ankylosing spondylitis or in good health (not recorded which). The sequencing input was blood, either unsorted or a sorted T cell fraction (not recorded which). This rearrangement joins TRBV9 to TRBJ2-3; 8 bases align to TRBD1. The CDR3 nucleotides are TGTGCCAGCAGCGAGGAGACAGGGGAAACAGATACGCAGTATTTT. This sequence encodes CASSEETGETDTQYF.